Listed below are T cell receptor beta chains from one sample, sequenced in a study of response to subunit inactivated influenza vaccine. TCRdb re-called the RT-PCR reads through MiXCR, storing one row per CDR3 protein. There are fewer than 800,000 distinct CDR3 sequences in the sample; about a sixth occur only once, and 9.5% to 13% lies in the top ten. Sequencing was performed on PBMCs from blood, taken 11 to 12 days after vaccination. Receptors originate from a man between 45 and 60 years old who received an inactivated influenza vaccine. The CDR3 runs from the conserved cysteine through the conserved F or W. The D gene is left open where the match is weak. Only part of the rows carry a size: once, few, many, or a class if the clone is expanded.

CDR3 DNA: TGCGCCAGCAGAATAGACAGCGTCTCGGGCACAGATACGCAGTATTTT
CDR3 protein: CASRIDSVSGTDTQYF
D gene: -
V gene: TRBV5-1
J gene: TRBJ2-3
clone size: -

CDR3 DNA: TGTGCCAGCAGTCTCACTCCGGGACTAGCGGCGAATGAGCAGTTCTTC
CDR3 protein: CASSLTPGLAANEQFF
D gene: TRBD2
V gene: TRBV28
J gene: TRBJ2-1
clone size: few

CDR3 DNA: TGTGCCAGCAGCCCACTAGCGGGGGGGCCGAAAAATGAGCAGTTCTTC
CDR3 protein: CASSPLAGGPKNEQFF
D gene: TRBD2
V gene: TRBV14
J gene: TRBJ2-1
clone size: -

CDR3 DNA: TGTGCCAGCAGCAAAGGATTTTTTCGTAGAAATCAGAACTATGGCTACACCTTC
CDR3 protein: CASSKGFFRRNQNYGYTF
D gene: -
V gene: TRBV21-1
J gene: TRBJ1-2
clone size: -

CDR3 DNA: TGTGCCAGCAGTTTCATCGGGGGCTATCAGCCCCAGCATTTT
CDR3 protein: CASSFIGGYQPQHF
D gene: -
V gene: TRBV12-3/TRBV12-4
J gene: TRBJ1-5
clone size: -

CDR3 DNA: TGTGCCACCACAGGTAACTCTGGGGCCAACGTCCTGACTTTC
CDR3 protein: CATTGNSGANVLTF
D gene: -
V gene: TRBV15
J gene: TRBJ2-6
clone size: many

CDR3 DNA: TGTGCCAGCAGCCAAGACTCGAGGACTAGCGGGAGAATCTACGAGCAGTACTTC
CDR3 protein: CASSQDSRTSGRIYEQYF
D gene: TRBD2
V gene: TRBV4-2
J gene: TRBJ2-7
clone size: -

CDR3 DNA: TGTGCCAGCAATGAGGTAGCGGGAAGCACAGATACGCAGTATTTT
CDR3 protein: CASNEVAGSTDTQYF
D gene: TRBD2
V gene: TRBV7-2
J gene: TRBJ2-3
clone size: few

CDR3 DNA: TGTGCCACCAGCAGAGATCCAGGACGGGGCTCCTACAATGAGCAGTTCTTC
CDR3 protein: CATSRDPGRGSYNEQFF
D gene: -
V gene: TRBV15
J gene: TRBJ2-1
clone size: few

CDR3 DNA: TGTGCCAGCTCACCAGTCAGGGGAAAGAACAATGAGCAGTTCTTC
CDR3 protein: CASSPVRGKNNEQFF
D gene: -
V gene: TRBV18
J gene: TRBJ2-1
clone size: few

CDR3 DNA: TGTGCCAGCAGTTTCTCCCCCGGAGATACGCAGTATTTT
CDR3 protein: CASSFSPGDTQYF
D gene: -
V gene: TRBV6-2/TRBV6-3
J gene: TRBJ2-3
clone size: many

CDR3 DNA: TGTGCCAGTCGTGATATAGCGGGAGGCACCAACACCGGGGAGCTGTTTTTT
CDR3 protein: CASRDIAGGTNTGELFF
D gene: TRBD2
V gene: TRBV19
J gene: TRBJ2-2
clone size: few

CDR3 DNA: TGTGCCAGCAGCTTAGGCCGGACTAGCGGGTCCACAGATACGCAGTATTTT
CDR3 protein: CASSLGRTSGSTDTQYF
D gene: TRBD2
V gene: TRBV11-3
J gene: TRBJ2-3
clone size: -

CDR3 DNA: TGTGCCAGCAGCTTCCTTAGCGGGAGCTCCTACAATGAGCAGTTCTTC
CDR3 protein: CASSFLSGSSYNEQFF
D gene: TRBD2
V gene: TRBV28
J gene: TRBJ2-1
clone size: -

CDR3 DNA: TGCGCCAGCAGCTTCTCTAGCGGGGTCACCGGGGAGCTGTTTTTT
CDR3 protein: CASSFSSGVTGELFF
D gene: TRBD2
V gene: TRBV5-1
J gene: TRBJ2-2
clone size: few

CDR3 DNA: TGTGCCAGCAGATGGGACCGCAATCAGCCCCAGCATTTT
CDR3 protein: CASRWDRNQPQHF
D gene: -
V gene: TRBV6-2/TRBV6-3
J gene: TRBJ1-5
clone size: few

CDR3 DNA: TGTGCCAGCAGCCCATCCATTCTAAGCTCCTACAATGAGCAGTTCTTC
CDR3 protein: CASSPSILSSYNEQFF
D gene: -
V gene: TRBV4-2
J gene: TRBJ2-1
clone size: -

CDR3 DNA: TGTGCCAGCATCCTTAAAGGCACTGAAGCTTTCTTT
CDR3 protein: CASILKGTEAFF
D gene: -
V gene: TRBV6-6
J gene: TRBJ1-1
clone size: -

CDR3 DNA: TGTGCCAGCAGCAAGGGGACCGCAGGGGAGACCCAGTACTTC
CDR3 protein: CASSKGTAGETQYF
D gene: -
V gene: TRBV7-2
J gene: TRBJ2-5
clone size: few

CDR3 DNA: TGCAGCGTTGAACTAACAAACAGCTATGGCTACACCTTC
CDR3 protein: CSVELTNSYGYTF
D gene: -
V gene: TRBV29-1
J gene: TRBJ1-2
clone size: few

CDR3 DNA: TGCGCCAGCAGCCTTACCGGGACAACCTCCTACAATGAGCAGTTCTTC
CDR3 protein: CASSLTGTTSYNEQFF
D gene: -
V gene: TRBV5-1
J gene: TRBJ2-1
clone size: many

CDR3 DNA: TGCAGCGCCCGTGGGTCGAGCTCCTACAATGAGCAGTTCTTC
CDR3 protein: CSARGSSSYNEQFF
D gene: -
V gene: TRBV29-1
J gene: TRBJ2-1
clone size: -

CDR3 DNA: TGTGCCTGGAGCGGAGGTGACAGGTATCTGAGGGAGCAGTTCTTC
CDR3 protein: CAWSGGDRYLREQFF
D gene: -
V gene: TRBV30
J gene: TRBJ2-1
clone size: -

CDR3 DNA: TGTGCCATCAGTGAGGACATGTCCTACGAGCAGTACTTC
CDR3 protein: CAISEDMSYEQYF
D gene: -
V gene: TRBV10-3
J gene: TRBJ2-7
clone size: -

CDR3 DNA: TGTGCCAGCAGCTTGGGGGTGGGACAGGGCTCTGCAGATACGCAGTATTTT
CDR3 protein: CASSLGVGQGSADTQYF
D gene: TRBD1
V gene: TRBV5-6
J gene: TRBJ2-3
clone size: -

CDR3 DNA: TGTGCCAGCAGTTACTCGACAGAGTCTAACTATGGCTACACCTTT
CDR3 protein: CASSYSTESNYGYTF
D gene: -
V gene: TRBV6-5
J gene: TRBJ1-2
clone size: -

CDR3 DNA: TGTGCCAGCAGTCCCTATCGACGGAGCTCCTACGAGCAGTACTTC
CDR3 protein: CASSPYRRSSYEQYF
D gene: -
V gene: TRBV27
J gene: TRBJ2-7
clone size: -

CDR3 DNA: TGTGCCAGCAGTCCCGGGACGTTGGACACTGAAGCTTTCTTT
CDR3 protein: CASSPGTLDTEAFF
D gene: -
V gene: TRBV12-3/TRBV12-4
J gene: TRBJ1-1
clone size: few

CDR3 DNA: TGTGCCAGCAGCGTAGACAGGCGCAGCTCCTACAATGAGCAGTTCTTC
CDR3 protein: CASSVDRRSSYNEQFF
D gene: -
V gene: TRBV9
J gene: TRBJ2-1
clone size: few

CDR3 DNA: TGTGCCAGCAGTTATGGGGGGCACCTCCCTGGGGCCAACGTCCTGACTTTC
CDR3 protein: CASSYGGHLPGANVLTF
D gene: -
V gene: TRBV6-5
J gene: TRBJ2-6
clone size: -

CDR3 DNA: TGTGCCAGCAGCTTAGCCGGAAAACCCTACGAGCAGTACTTC
CDR3 protein: CASSLAGKPYEQYF
D gene: -
V gene: TRBV7-9
J gene: TRBJ2-7
clone size: once

CDR3 DNA: TGTGCCAGCAGCTTGAGGACAGACGACACCGGGGAGCTGTTTTTT
CDR3 protein: CASSLRTDDTGELFF
D gene: -
V gene: TRBV5-5
J gene: TRBJ2-2
clone size: -

CDR3 DNA: TGTGCCAGCAGTGAAGGGTGGGGCAATCAGCCCCAGCATTTT
CDR3 protein: CASSEGWGNQPQHF
D gene: -
V gene: TRBV6-1
J gene: TRBJ1-5
clone size: few

CDR3 DNA: TGTGCCAGCAGTTTAGCGGTAACGGGACAGGGGAGCGGCTACACCTTC
CDR3 protein: CASSLAVTGQGSGYTF
D gene: TRBD1
V gene: TRBV12-3/TRBV12-4
J gene: TRBJ1-2
clone size: -

CDR3 DNA: TGTGCCAGCAGTTTTACTGGGGTGGAGGACGAGCAGTACTTC
CDR3 protein: CASSFTGVEDEQYF
D gene: -
V gene: TRBV28
J gene: TRBJ2-7
clone size: -

CDR3 DNA: TGCAGTGCTAGTGGGGGGCTTTACGAGCAGTACTTC
CDR3 protein: CSASGGLYEQYF
D gene: -
V gene: TRBV20-1
J gene: TRBJ2-7
clone size: -

CDR3 DNA: TGTGCCAGCAGCTTTTTACCCGGGGGGAGAGAGACCCAGTACTTC
CDR3 protein: CASSFLPGGRETQYF
D gene: TRBD2
V gene: TRBV7-2
J gene: TRBJ2-5
clone size: -